Listed below are T cell receptor beta chains from one sample, sequenced in a study of prognosis after radiotherapy for stage I lung cancer. Via MiXCR, TCRdb re-called the multiplex PCR reads, giving one row per CDR3 protein. The sample includes under 20,000 distinct CDR3 sequences, 44% of them seen just once. The specimen was PBMCs, collected before or after stereotactic body radiation therapy (not recorded which). All receptors come from a donor aged 50 or older with non-small cell lung cancer. Each CDR3 is given with its conserved first and last residue. The order of the fields is J gene, D gene, clone size, V gene, CDR3 DNA, CDR3 protein. A D gene is named only where the DNA matches it firmly. Expanded clones get a size class; other rows say once, few or many, or leave the size out.

TRBJ1-6	TRBD1	medium-sized	TRBV7-2	TGTGCCAGCAGCTCCGACAGGGGGCCGATTATCAATTCACCCCTCCACTTT	CASSSDRGPIINSPLHF
TRBJ1-4	TRBD1	many	TRBV29-1	TGCAGCGTTGAAGCTGGACAGGGGTGGGCTAATGAAAAACTGTTTTTT	CSVEAGQGWANEKLFF
TRBJ2-2	TRBD2	-	TRBV2	TGTGCCAGCCGGCGACTAGCGGGAGAGCTAGACAACGGGGAGCTGTTTTTT	CASRRLAGELDNGELFF
TRBJ2-1	TRBD1	-	TRBV25-1	TGTGCCAGCAGTGAATCGAAGACAGGGGATTACAATGAGCAGTTCTTC	CASSESKTGDYNEQFF
TRBJ2-2	TRBD1	many	TRBV28	TGTGCCAGCAGTTCGTACAGGGGGACGAACACCGGGGAGCTGTTTTTT	CASSSYRGTNTGELFF
TRBJ2-7	-	many	TRBV7-9	TGTGCCAGCAGCCCCAGGGGCTACGAGCAGTACTTC	CASSPRGYEQYF
TRBJ2-3	-	many	TRBV5-1	TGCGCCAGCAGTGAGAGTCTCGCCCAGAGCACAGATACGCAGTATTTT	CASSESLAQSTDTQYF
TRBJ2-6	-	many	TRBV3-1	TGTGCCAGCAGCCAAGATTCGGGGTCTGGGGCCAACGTCCTGACTTTC	CASSQDSGSGANVLTF
TRBJ2-7	TRBD1	many	TRBV5-4	TGTGCCAGCAGCTTGGGGACAGGGGACTCCTACGAGCAGTACTTC	CASSLGTGDSYEQYF
TRBJ2-3	TRBD2	many	TRBV4-1	TGCGCCAGCAAACGTAGCGGGGGCACAGATACGCAGTATTTT	CASKRSGGTDTQYF
TRBJ2-7	-	-	TRBV9	TGTGCCAGCAGCGTTAGGGATACCTACGAGCAGTACTTC	CASSVRDTYEQYF
TRBJ2-3	-	few	TRBV29-1	TGCAGCGTTGAAAAGAGCTTTAATACGCAGTATTTT	CSVEKSFNTQYF
TRBJ1-5	-	many	TRBV30	TGTGCCTCTGGCCGGGACTTTGGTAACCAGCCCCAGCATTTT	CASGRDFGNQPQHF
TRBJ1-5	-	many	TRBV7-9	TGTGCCAGCAGCTCATCAGGGTTTGGCAATCAGCCCCAGCATTTT	CASSSSGFGNQPQHF
TRBJ1-1	-	-	TRBV20-1	TGCAGTGCCCTAAGGCCGGTGAACACTGAAGCTTTCTTT	CSALRPVNTEAFF
TRBJ2-3	-	many	TRBV20-1	TGCAGTGCTAGTAAAAGCAAGAGGGATACGCAGTATTTT	CSASKSKRDTQYF
TRBJ2-7	-	many	TRBV20-1	TGCAGTGCTAGGGTGGCTAGCGCGACCTACGAGCAGTACTTC	CSARVASATYEQYF
TRBJ1-1	-	many	TRBV3-1	TGTGCCAGCAGCCTAACGGGGACCAGTGAAGCTTTCTTT	CASSLTGTSEAFF
TRBJ1-1	-	-	TRBV11-2	TGTGCCAGCAGCTTAGATATCGACACTGAAGCTTTCTTT	CASSLDIDTEAFF
TRBJ2-7	-	once	TRBV7-9	TGTGCCAGTGTATCCCCTGCAGGGACGATCCACGAGCAGTACTTC	CASVSPAGTIHEQYF
TRBJ1-4	TRBD1	many	TRBV5-5	TGTGCCAGCAGCTCGGGACAGGGTTTTAAAGAAAAACTGTTTTTT	CASSSGQGFKEKLFF
TRBJ2-7	-	many	TRBV19	TGTGCCAGTAGTAGGCAGGCGACCTACGAGCAGTACTTC	CASSRQATYEQYF
TRBJ1-5	-	-	TRBV28	TGTGCCAGCAGTACTCCTCCGGGACACTTAGGTCATCCCCAGCATTTT	CASSTPPGHLGHPQHF
TRBJ2-1	-	many	TRBV11-1	TGTGCCAGCAGCACAGGGGGAGGGGTGAATGAGCAGTTCTTC	CASSTGGGVNEQFF
TRBJ2-1	-	many	TRBV5-6	TGTGCCAGCGGGGTTTCGGCGATTTACAATGAGCAGTTCTTC	CASGVSAIYNEQFF
TRBJ2-5	-	-	TRBV29-1	TGCAGCGTTGTTATGAGGGGTGCCCAGTACTTC	CSVVMRGAQYF
TRBJ1-2	-	-	TRBV7-2	TGTGCCAGCAGCCTCAATGAGGCAGGAGGCTATGGCTACACCTTC	CASSLNEAGGYGYTF
TRBJ2-7	-	many	TRBV9	TGTGCCAGCAGCGTAGACGCGGGATCCTACGAGCAGTACTTC	CASSVDAGSYEQYF
TRBJ2-1	TRBD2	-	TRBV4-3	TGCGCCAGCTCTCACCAGCTAGCGGGCCAATCCAATGAGCAGTTCTTC	CASSHQLAGQSNEQFF
TRBJ1-6	-	few	TRBV11-2	TGTGCCAGCAGCTTGAAGGGTACTAATTCACCCCTCCACTTT	CASSLKGTNSPLHF
TRBJ1-3	-	-	TRBV7-9	TGTGCCAGCAGCCCTACAAGCCCGATCCGCTCTGGAAACACCATATATTTT	CASSPTSPIRSGNTIYF
TRBJ1-1	-	many	TRBV6-1	TGTGCCAGCAGTGAGAGGATGGTGCGGGACACTGAAGCTTTCTTT	CASSERMVRDTEAFF
TRBJ2-7	-	many	TRBV7-9	TGTGCCAGCAGCGTACTCGGGTACGAGCAGTACTTC	CASSVLGYEQYF
TRBJ1-4	-	-	TRBV11-2	TGTGCCAGCAGCTTGACAGTTGAGAATGAAAAACTGTTTTTT	CASSLTVENEKLFF
TRBJ2-2	TRBD2	once	TRBV20-1	TGCAGTGCTAGAGATCCCATCGGGGGGTCGGACACCGCGGAGCTGTTTTTT	CSARDPIGGSDTAELFF
TRBJ2-5	-	many	TRBV7-2	TGTGCCAGCAGCTCTAATACCCAAGAGACCCAGTACTTC	CASSSNTQETQYF
TRBJ2-7	TRBD2	many	TRBV12-3/TRBV12-4	TGTGCCAGCAGTGGGACTAGCCTCTACGAGCAGTACTTC	CASSGTSLYEQYF
TRBJ2-7	TRBD2	-	TRBV20-1	TGCAGTGCTCGACTAGCGGGCCTTTACGAGCAGTACTTC	CSARLAGLYEQYF
TRBJ2-1	-	many	TRBV20-1	TGCAGTGCTAGAGATATGGGACGGGCCCTCGACAATGAGCAGTTCTTC	CSARDMGRALDNEQFF
TRBJ2-7	-	many	TRBV20-1	TGCAGTGCCACCCTCCGGGACCCCTACGAGCAGTACTTC	CSATLRDPYEQYF
TRBJ2-7	TRBD1	medium-sized	TRBV28	TGTGCCAGCAGTAGCCCGACAGGGAACAGCTACGAGCAGTACTTC	CASSSPTGNSYEQYF
TRBJ1-4	TRBD1	many	TRBV6-1	TGTGCCAGCAGAGAGACAGGGCCAAATGAAAAACTGTTTTTT	CASRETGPNEKLFF
TRBJ2-3	-	-	TRBV7-2	TGTGCCAGCAGCACCTACGTAACAGATACGCAGTATTTT	CASSTYVTDTQYF
TRBJ2-3	-	many	TRBV20-1	TGCAGTGCTAGTTCGCCTCTAAGGAGCACAGATACGCAGTATTTT	CSASSPLRSTDTQYF
TRBJ2-2	TRBD2	-	TRBV6-2/TRBV6-3	TGTGCCAGCAGATCAAGAATGGGACTAGCTGGAGGGCCGAACACCTGGGAGCTGTTTTTT	CASRSRMGLAGGPNTWELFF
TRBJ2-5	-	-	TRBV2	TGTGCCAGCAGTGAGTTTCCAGGGAGGCAACAAGAGACCCAGTACTTC	CASSEFPGRQQETQYF
TRBJ1-1	-	many	TRBV9	TGTGCCAGCAGCGTAGGGGGGCAGGGTACGGCTTTCTTT	CASSVGGQGTAFF
TRBJ2-2	-	many	TRBV6-5	TGTGCCAGCAGTTACTCAGACTTCTTTTTCGGGGAGCTGTTTTTT	CASSYSDFFFGELFF
TRBJ2-1	-	-	TRBV6-1	TGTGCCAGCAGCGTAGAAGACGGGGGTAATGAGCAGTTCTTC	CASSVEDGGNEQFF
TRBJ1-2	-	-	TRBV12-3/TRBV12-4	TGTGCCAGCAATCTTGGACGGGGGGGCTACACCTTC	CASNLGRGGYTF
TRBJ2-7	-	-	TRBV2	TGTGCCAGTACGGGACAAGGGACGCACGAGCAGTACTTC	CASTGQGTHEQYF
TRBJ2-1	-	many	TRBV19	TGTGCCAGCATGCGGGACAGCTCCTACAATGAGCAGTTCTTC	CASMRDSSYNEQFF
TRBJ2-7	TRBD2	many	TRBV3-1	TGTGCCAGCAGCCAAGAATCCCTAGCGGGAGGCTACGAGCAGTACTTC	CASSQESLAGGYEQYF
TRBJ1-4	TRBD1	large	TRBV19	TGTGCCAGTAGCGCGACAGGGCCAAATGAAAAACTGTTTTTT	CASSATGPNEKLFF
TRBJ2-1	-	once	TRBV5-1	TGCGCCAGCAGCTTGTCCAAAGGCGTGGGAGCGTACAATGAGCAGTTCTTC	CASSLSKGVGAYNEQFF
TRBJ2-1	TRBD2	many	TRBV5-1	TGCGCCAGCAGCTTGGCCCCAGGACTAGCAGGTTACAATGAGCAGTTCTTC	CASSLAPGLAGYNEQFF
TRBJ2-5	-	many	TRBV7-7	TGTGCTAGCAGCTTAGGACAGAGGGAAGAGACCCAGTACTTC	CASSLGQREETQYF
TRBJ2-1	-	-	TRBV24-1	TGTGCCACCAGTGCCTCAGGGTGGGAGGACAATGAGCAGTTCTTC	CATSASGWEDNEQFF
TRBJ1-1	-	many	TRBV20-1	TGCAGTGCTAGAGATGTGAGGAACACTGAAGCTTTCTTT	CSARDVRNTEAFF